These 7 T cell receptor beta chains share one sample of origin, sequenced in a study of T cells in Graves' hyperthyroidism and ophthalmopathy (dated by TCRdb to about 2019). The receptor library was made with multiplex PCR. TCRdb records Illumina HiSeq 2000 as the sequencer. Amplification of TCR beta CDR3 regions was carried out from RNA transcripts. A first-round RT-PCR of the TCR CDR3 used the HTBI primer set with the Qiagen OneStep RT-PCR kit. Clones were called with MiXCR by TCRdb after fastp trimmed the public reads at Q25, and only in-frame beta chains were retained. Duplicate CDR3 protein sequences are folded into a single record with the most common DNA and genes. For this sample the table gives fewer than 650,000 distinct CDR3 sequences, of which around 43% were detected only once. About 45% of the sample is in the top ten clones. The specimen sequenced was peripheral blood or thyroid tissue (not recorded which). Receptors were obtained from an adult woman with Graves' disease, either hyperthyroidism or ophthalmopathy (not recorded which).

The rearrangement uses TRBV12-3 or TRBV12-4 and TRBJ2-7; D is unclear. The germline V and J ends were trimmed by 6 bases and 4 bases, with 13 bases remaining between them. This CDR3 is 13 amino acids long. CDR3 sequence: CASRQGRQYEQYF. The CDR3 region has the DNA TGTGCCAGCAGGCAAGGCCGGCAATACGAGCAGTACTTC.

This chain links TRBV24-1 with TRBJ2-2; D gene ambiguous. CDR1 is KGHDR and CDR2 is SFDVKD in the germline V gene. The CDR3 is 14 residues long. Trimming took 0 bases from V and 7 from J, leaving 8 bases between them. The CDR3 is CATSDLTSGGELFF. The DNA of the CDR3 is TGTGCCACCAGTGATTTGACCTCTGGCGGGGAGCTGTTTTTT.

This clonotype was recorded at least ten times. CDR3 loop: CASSDSALAGGNEQYF. The CDR3 nucleotides read TGTGCCAGCAGTGATAGTGCACTAGCGGGAGGTAACGAGCAGTACTTC. This chain connects TRBV2 to TRBJ2-7; TRBD2 agrees at 12 bases. Germline CDR1 and CDR2: SNHLY and FYNNEI. Germline trimming cut 3 bases from V and 5 bases from J; bases unmatched to any gene: 8. The CDR3 consists of 16 residues.

The count of this clonotype is one. The V call is TRBV10-3, the J call TRBJ1-1; TRBD1 aligns across 11 bases. With 6 bases clipped from V and 7 bases from J, the junction kept 7 bases outside the gene matches. Germline CDR1 ENHRY, CDR2 SYGVKD. CDR3 length equals 14 residues. The CDR3 coding sequence is TGTGCCATCAGCGCCGGGACAGGGGGGTTTGAAGCTTTCTTT. This translates into CAISAGTGGFEAFF.

This clonotype was counted ten times or more. The chain carries TRBV3-1 and TRBJ2-7, with no clear D. V gave up 1 base and J gave up 5 bases, with 6 bases separating them. Germline lookup yields CDR1 LGHDT and CDR2 YNNKEL (reference sequence). The CDR3 sequence is 12 residues long. CDR3 in amino acids: CASSQGRNEQYF. In DNA form, the CDR3 reads TGTGCCAGCAGCCAAGGTCGTAACGAGCAGTACTTC.

The V gene is TRBV29-1, the J gene TRBJ1-5, with a possible D match to TRBD1 (6 bases). The CDR3 is 13 residues long. Germline CDR1 and CDR2: SQVTM and ANQGSEA. The germline V and J ends were trimmed by 4 bases and 5 bases, with 12 bases remaining between them. CDR3 DNA: TGCAGCGTTGCGCAGGGGAGAGATCAGCCCCAGCATTTT. Translating it yields CSVAQGRDQPQHF.

The V and J genes are TRBV7-9 and TRBJ2-7; D is undetermined. The CDR3 loop spans 13 amino acids. Trimming pared 6 bases from V and 3 bases from J, leaving 12 bases between. The germline V gene has CDR1 SEHNR and CDR2 FQNEAQ (reference sequence). This chain's CDR3 is CASSYDRFYEQYF. Here the CDR3 DNA reads TGTGCCAGCAGTTACGACCGGTTCTACGAGCAGTACTTC.